This T cell receptor beta chain was sequenced in a study of cytomegalovirus exposure and HLA in healthy donors (dated by TCRdb to about 2017). About the full investigation: An earlier analysis of several hundred of the donors reported roughly 270 Gb of sequence data and 117 million unique TCR beta sequences from some 180 million T cells. In a later analysis, previously published TCR beta repertoires from 550 to 700 donors were re-analyzed and high-resolution HLA genotyping was added so that TCR occurrence patterns could be studied. Among the approximately 400 genotyped donors, around 81% belonged to the genetic ancestry cluster associated with self-reported Caucasian donors. A later genetic analysis took genome-wide SNP genotypes for about 65% of the 666 donors and used that subset as a discovery cohort. All discovery cohort repertoires had been generated using a single sequencing platform. An earlier analysis of some 600 of the donors applied high-throughput TCR beta sequencing to assess whether each TCR beta V gene segment acted as functional or pseudogenic. HLA typing included class I and class II loci at four-digit resolution. Roughly five DR-DQ haplotypes were handled as single units for association and clustering, since linkage in the cohort was strong. The number of donors typed differed by locus, with about 629-630 for A, B, C, DRB1 and DQB1, approximately 500 for DQA1, nearly 610 for DPA1, and some 440 for DPB1. About 280 gigabases of sequencing data and around 88 million unique TCR sequences made up an early release that covered about 640 HLA-typed donors. The study aimed to test whether cataloging public T cell receptors could reveal signatures of past pathogen exposure. Donor age, sex, ethnicity and CMV serostatus were compiled together with the repertoire data. The study profiled the T cell repertoires of approximately 700 subjects by immunosequencing and related them to cytomegalovirus serostatus. Among about 410 genotyped donors of the cohort, an average of around 220,000 unique TCR beta nucleotide sequences was sequenced per donor, of which roughly 17% were non-productive. The later analysis used no new phenotypic data to find candidate immune exposures, relying instead on TCR beta sequences and their occurrence across donors. To predict cytomegalovirus infection status, the study combined high-throughput TCR immunosequencing, statistical association of individual TCRs with disease status, and machine learning. In addition to the first cohort of 666 subjects, a separate validation cohort of 120 different subjects was used. Summary of the overall study and its limitations: While some public TCRs were present in many individuals, most TCR sequences turned up only very rarely across donors. A later analysis found that most CMV-associated TCR beta chains appeared HLA-restricted, with HLA associations seemingly driven largely by CMV exposure. In a later analysis, HLA-associated TCR beta chains showed more clonal expansion and lower generation probabilities than non-associated chains that were equally common. A later genetic analysis reported fewer N-insertions in productive TCRs among donors in an Asian-associated ancestry cluster than the roughly 700-donor mean. An association between a missense DCLRE1C variant and V-gene and J-gene trimming of TCR beta chains was found in a later genetic analysis and replicated in an independent cohort. For the cohort, immune exposure information was limited to CMV serostatus. In a later analysis, 16,951 TCR beta sequences were associated with specific HLA alleles at a false discovery rate of 0.05. Approximately 16 rarely observed V segments, including chromosome 9 orphons, were excluded from the earlier analysis of about 610 of the donors because counts were too low. A group of highly shared sequence variants was considered likely to be a technical artifact of the sequencing pipeline. A later analysis reported that several top co-occurrence clusters appeared linked to parvovirus B19, influenza, CMV and Epstein-Barr virus. In a later analysis, TCR association rates were found to vary across HLA loci, with the most associated TCRs seen for DRB1 alleles and the fewest for HLA-C alleles. An earlier analysis of 587 of the donors showed that most TCR beta V segments appeared in productive rearrangements either about 87% or about 30% of the time, which broadly matched IMGT annotations. This cohort had only TCR beta chains sequenced, and the lack of alpha or paired-chain data limited which features could be detected. Some IMGT-functional V segments, including TRBV6-2 and TRBV6-3, could not be told apart with the 87-base-pair reads, so those segments were excluded. In vitro tests confirmed that three of the cytomegalovirus-associated TCR beta chains recognize cytomegalovirus antigens. Because HLA typing was unavailable for some donors at each locus, only the typed subset was used in association tests. It was suggested by the authors that the approach could potentially be generalized to other disease states and immunological phenotypes. Presence/absence analyses assumed roughly uniform sequencing depth across donors, an assumption that may not hold. The study listed 150 to 200 TCR beta chains as associated with cytomegalovirus. A further reported finding was that TCR beta sequences accurately predicted the HLA-A and HLA-B alleles for most subjects in the first cohort. Cytomegalovirus status was reported to be diagnosed by the classifier with high specificity and sensitivity in both the original and validation cohorts. When HLA alleles, especially DR and DQ, strongly co-occurred, attributing TCR associations to individual alleles was difficult. Correlated functional status among segregating V segments might reflect linkage disequilibrium, but an unknown experimental factor could not be ruled out.

V and J are truncated by 7 bases and 11 bases respectively, leaving an intervening sequence of 12 bases. The germline V gene specifies SGHDN as CDR1 and FVKESK as CDR2. The CDR3 runs 11 residues from the cysteine to the phenylalanine. Solely the CDR3 DNA is kept, with 33 bases framed from the first base. Note on this clone: No antigen is known for it. The input lacks base qualities; no much larger clone sits a single base away.

The cohort was made up of about 670 healthy bone marrow donors. At the time of sampling, every cohort member was nominally healthy, though immune exposures that went unrecorded were likely present. The donor was CMV seropositive and belonged to the group of 250 to 300 seropositive cohort members. A peripheral blood sample was collected from each donor, and TCR beta sequencing was performed on peripheral blood mononuclear cells. Genomic DNA extraction from the blood cell samples was performed with the Qiagen DNeasy Blood Extraction Kit. Receptor amplification or capture employed the immunoSEQ multiplex PCR assay. For the multiplex PCR, a mixture combining 60 forward primers for TCR Vbeta segments and 13 reverse primers for TCR Jbeta segments was used. A multiplex PCR assay on genomic DNA amplified the CDR3 region of rearranged TCR beta genes. Amplified TCR beta libraries were sequenced as 87-base-pair reads on the Illumina HiSeq System. In the paper's pipeline: In a later analysis, approximately 74 million unique TCR beta chains were counted across the 666 repertoires, and approximately 9.9 million of these chains were shared by at least two donors. A nearest-neighbor algorithm error-corrected the raw reads and collapsed the reads into unique sequences, merging closely related sequences to remove PCR and sequencing errors. CDR3 sequences were aligned to IMGT reference sequences to assign V, D and J gene segments. For a sequence to be retained, a match of at least six nucleotides was required to both a V gene segment and a J gene segment. Rearrangements were called productive when the CDR3 lacked stop codons and stayed in frame with V and J; all others were non-productive. Following IMGT convention, CDR3 was defined as the stretch from the second conserved V-encoded cysteine up to the conserved J-encoded phenylalanine. The earlier analysis of around 640 of the donors excluded sequences that lacked an unambiguous match to a single V gene segment. In an earlier analysis of 587 of the donors, a V segment was called functional when productive rearrangements were above 56.7%, and segregating when the standard deviation between donors exceeded 5%. A statistical classification framework was developed to diagnose cytomegalovirus status using the catalog of TCR beta chain sequences. In a later analysis, V and J genes were assigned by comparing TCR nucleotide sequences against IMGT/GENE-DB human TR gene sequences. A later analysis assigned CDR3 sequences and most-parsimonious VDJ recombination scenarios with the TCRdist pipeline. In a later analysis, each TCR beta chain was defined by its CDR3 amino acid sequence together with its V-gene family, and reads without a unique V-gene family were excluded. To address suspected cross-contamination and a sequencing artifact, a later analysis removed roughly 640 highly shared, low-generation-probability nucleotide sequences. For each public chain, a later analysis derived a clonal expansion index from normalized ranks of inferred template counts within each repertoire. In a later analysis, generation probabilities were computed using a VDJ recombination model fitted to out-of-frame rearrangements, and the results were checked against IGoR. A later analysis scored TCR-TCR, TCR-HLA and TCR-CMV co-occurrence with hypergeometric tests, applying a repertoire-size bias correction to TCR pairs. False discovery rates were estimated in a later analysis by permuting HLA or CMV assignments 20 times. In a later analysis, co-occurring TCRs were grouped with DBSCAN, and TCRdist sequence similarity was added when clustering was performed within HLA-allele-positive subsets. For co-occurrence clustering, repertoires with fewer than 30,000 or more than 120,000 public chains were excluded, along with four or five repertoires with anomalous nucleotide sharing. Sourced from immuneACCESS, this table was stored by TCRdb with only in-frame sequences that have V and J called. A share of the clones is absent; for the studies checked, an unresolved V gene accounts for under half, and the remainder has no known explanation. V and J calls and clone size are copied from that table; D and trimming were computed from the DNA. This sample holds about 170,000 clones; roughly two thirds were observed only once. Roughly 5.4% of the sample lies in the top ten.

Input material: PBMCs. This receptor was taken from a woman between 18 and 30 years old in good health and CMV-seropositive. The sequence joins TRBV14 to TRBJ1-5; no D segment can be confidently identified. The sequence in DNA is TGTGCCAGCACTCATCCGGGGACCCAGCATTTT. Translation gives CASTHPGTQHF.